The 23 T cell receptor beta chains in this list originate from one sample, sequenced in a study of T cell repertoires in cytomegalovirus infection (dated by TCRdb to about 2019). The instrument given in TCRdb is Illumina HiSeq 1500. Starting from the raw public reads, TCRdb applied fastp trimming at Q25, assembled clones with MiXCR and retained in-frame beta chains. One record per CDR3 amino acid sequence lists the most common genes and DNA. Within this sample are fewer than 700,000 distinct CDR3 sequences, with roughly 26% of them counted one time only. The top ten constitute 6.5% to 10% of the sample. Sequenced: CD8+ T cells from PBMCs. The receptors here all came from a human donor in good health (CMV status not recorded). Some clones in this sample may be carry-over from other donors' samples.

As regards this clonotype: A much larger clone lies one base from this, so it may be a read error. The chain carries TRBV7-2 and TRBJ1-1; D uncertain. The germline CDR1 and CDR2 sequences are SGHTA and FQGNSA. This CDR3 contains 13 residues. This CDR3 is CANSLNMGTEAFF. DNA of the CDR3: TGTGCCAACAGCCTAAATATGGGGACTGAAGCTTTCTTT.

V and J are TRBV10-1 and TRBJ1-1; 7 bases match TRBD1. J was trimmed by 5 bases and V by 3 bases; bases with no gene match: 3. CDR3 size: 13 residues. CDR1 and CDR2 (germline): WNHNN, SYGVQD (reference sequence). The CDR3 DNA is TGCGCCAGCAGTGACACGACAGGGACTGAAGCTTTCTTT. Translation: CASSDTTGTEAFF.

This clonotype occurred a few times. The J gene is TRBJ1-2, the V gene TRBV29-1, with a weak D call TRBD1 (5 bases). With 3 bases removed from V and 8 bases from J, the gap between germline ends came to 10 bases. The CDR3 contains 11 residues. CDR1 and CDR2 (germline): SQVTM, ANQGSEA. The CDR3 nucleotides read TGCAGCGTTGAGGGGAGGACAGGCTACACCTTC. This gives the protein CSVEGRTGYTF.

This clonotype has only a few counts. The CDR3 nucleotides are TGTGCCACCAGGCCGGACAGGGGGCACGTCGAGCAGTACTTC. Its protein is CATRPDRGHVEQYF. V usage is TRBV15 and J usage is TRBJ2-7, with 11 bases matching TRBD1. The CDR3 has 14 residues. CDR1 is LNHNV, CDR2 YYDKDF, per germline (reference sequence). V was clipped by 6 bases and J by 6 bases; unmatched bases: 7.

This clonotype was detected a few times. The chain joins TRBV6-5 to TRBJ2-2, with D possibly being TRBD1 or TRBD2 (6 bases each). CDR1 and CDR2 (germline): MNHEY, SVGAGI. Trimming took 0 bases from V and 0 from J, leaving 14 bases between them. The CDR3 has 18 amino acids. CDR3 coding DNA: TGTGCCAGCAGTTACTCCCGGGGGACACTTTCGAACACCGGGGAGCTGTTTTTT. As protein: CASSYSRGTLSNTGELFF.

In the case of this clonotype: A read error is possible here, since a much larger clone lies one base away. The chain joins TRBV7-1 to TRBJ1-1, with a possible D match to TRBD1 (6 bases). TRBV7-1 qualifies as an ORF whose function is uncertain. The CDR3 has 11 amino acids. CDR3 amino acids: CASSPGVEACF. The CDR3 DNA sequence: TGTGCCAGCAGCCCAGGGGTTGAAGCTTGCTTT.

This clonotype was seen a few times. This rearrangement joins TRBV10-3 to TRBJ1-1; TRBD1 aligns across 9 bases. The CDR3 loop spans 13 amino acids. Germline lookup yields CDR1 ENHRY and CDR2 SYGVKD. With V trimmed by 6 bases and J by 4 bases, 3 bases remained unmatched. CDR3 residues: CAIRTDRGTEAFF. The CDR3 DNA sequence: TGTGCCATCAGGACGGACAGGGGCACTGAAGCTTTCTTT.

This clonotype has more than one count but fewer than ten. The chain has TRBV28 and TRBJ1-5; D is ambiguous. The CDR3 runs to 12 residues. Trimming cost V 3 bases and J 7 bases, with 7 bases left between them. CDR1 is MDHEN, CDR2 SYDVKM, per germline. The CDR3 DNA follows: TGTGCCAGCAGTTTGGAAAGACAGCCCCAGCATTTT. This encodes CASSLERQPQHF. Variable domain in full (rest from reference TRBV28 and TRBJ1-5): DVKVTQSSRYLVKRTGEKVFLECVQDMDHENMFWYRQDPGLGLRLIYFSYDVKMKEKGDIPEGYSVSREKKERFSLILESASTNQTSMYLCASSLERQPQHFGDGTRLSIL.

Comment on this clonotype: This may be a read error, as it is one base from a much larger clone. CDR3 coding DNA: TGTGCCAACCAAAGAGCAGGGATGAACACTGAAGCTTTCTTT. Amino acid sequence: CANQRAGMNTEAFF. The J gene is TRBJ1-1, the V gene TRBV6-1, with D perhaps matching TRBD1 (5 bases). The germline gives CDR1 MNHNS, CDR2 SASEGT. CDR3 length: 14 residues. Trimming cost V 10 bases and J 0 bases, with 15 bases left between them.

This rearrangement joins TRBV5-6 to TRBJ2-1; no clear D. Germline loops: CDR1 SGHDT, CDR2 YYEEEE. The CDR3 spans 16 residues. Deletions cut 0 bases from V and 0 bases from J, with 10 bases between. The CDR3 nucleotides are TGTGCCAGCAGCTTGGCACAGTCCCCCTCCTACAATGAGCAGTTCTTC. This encodes CASSLAQSPSYNEQFF.

This clonotype was counted at least ten times. The V gene is TRBV7-6, the J gene TRBJ1-1, with D uncertain. Germline CDR1 reads SGHVS; CDR2 reads FNYEAQ. Trimming took off 0 bases at V and 11 bases at J, with 19 bases between the two ends. CDR3 length: 15 residues. The DNA for the CDR3 is TGTGCCAGCAGCTTAGCGGCCGGGGTCTTATCCGGGGCTTTCTTT. Amino acid sequence: CASSLAAGVLSGAFF.

The J gene is TRBJ2-5, the V gene TRBV6-2 or TRBV6-3, with a weak D call TRBD2 (6 bases). Trimming took off 7 bases at V and 1 base at J, with 16 bases between the two ends. The CDR3 has 15 amino acids. Per germline, CDR1 MNHEY and CDR2 SVGEGT. The CDR3 loop is CASIGEERLQETQYF. The CDR3 bases are TGTGCCAGCATTGGGGAGGAGCGGCTCCAAGAGACCCAGTACTTC.

The gene calls are TRBV28 and TRBJ1-6; maybe TRBD1 (5 bases). The CDR3 is 15 amino acids. Per the germline V gene, CDR1 is MDHEN and CDR2 is SYDVKM. The V end lost 10 bases, the J end lost 8 bases, and 21 bases lay between the germline ends. The CDR3 loop is CANSRSWAGDSPLHF. The CDR3 DNA reads as TGTGCCAACAGCCGAAGTTGGGCGGGGGATTCACCCCTCCACTTT.

This clonotype was observed many times. The chain has TRBV28 and TRBJ2-3; D may correspond to TRBD1 or TRBD2 (5 bases each). The V end was cut by 6 bases, the J end by 2 bases, with 21 bases between. This CDR3 is 17 amino acids long. The V gene's germline CDR1 is MDHEN and CDR2 SYDVKM. In DNA form, the CDR3 reads TGTGCCAGCAGCGCACGGGACGGGATCGTGAACACAGATACGCAGTATTTT. This sequence encodes CASSARDGIVNTDTQYF. Full variable domain (remainder filled in from reference TRBV28 and TRBJ2-3): DVKVTQSSRYLVKRTGEKVFLECVQDMDHENMFWYRQDPGLGLRLIYFSYDVKMKEKGDIPEGYSVSREKKERFSLILESASTNQTSMYLCASSARDGIVNTDTQYFGPGTRLTVL.

This clonotype was detected many times. This rearrangement joins TRBV7-9 to TRBJ2-2; 7 nucleotides align to TRBD2. The CDR3 runs 15 residues. The J segment lost 1 base and the V segment lost 7 bases, leaving 6 bases of the junction unmatched. CDR1 and CDR2 from the germline V gene are SEHNR and FQNEAQ (reference sequence). DNA for the CDR3: TGTGCCAGCACCCAGCGGGGCATGAACACCGGGGAGCTGTTTTTT. It translates to CASTQRGMNTGELFF.

The table lists this clonotype with a few counts. The V and J genes are TRBV14 and TRBJ2-1; D assignment may be TRBD1 or TRBD2 (5 bases each). The CDR3 has 14 amino acids. The germline V gene encodes CDR1 SGHDN and CDR2 FVKESK. Trimming took off 2 bases at V and 3 bases at J, with 8 bases between the two ends. The CDR3 DNA follows: TGTGCCAGCAGCCAATGGGGGAACTACAATGAGCAGTTCTTC. Translating it yields CASSQWGNYNEQFF.

The V gene is TRBV5-3, the J gene TRBJ2-7; 12 positions match TRBD1. TRBV5-3 is identified as an open reading frame with a role that is uncertain. The ends lost 8 bases at V and 4 bases at J; junction bases unmatched: 13. This CDR3 contains 16 residues. The CDR3: CASSPNPGQGAYEQYF. CDR3 bases: TGTGCCAGCAGCCCAAATCCGGGACAGGGGGCTTACGAGCAGTACTTC.

There are a few counts of this clonotype. The chain couples TRBV29-1 to TRBJ1-1; D may be TRBD1 (6 bases). Per germline, CDR1 SQVTM and CDR2 ANQGSEA. This CDR3 contains 17 residues. V lost 6 bases and J lost 1, with 24 bases in between. The CDR3 bases are TGCAGCGTAGCACCCACAGGGTCGCGCAGTCGGAACACTGAAGCTTTCTTT. As protein: CSVAPTGSRSRNTEAFF.

This clonotype was observed a handful of times. The chain joins TRBV28 to TRBJ2-5; D possibly matches TRBD1 or TRBD2 (5 bases each). The length of the CDR3 is 14 residues. Germline V gene data show CDR1 as MDHEN and CDR2 as SYDVKM. Trimming removed 6 bases from V and 4 bases from J, with 15 bases in between. CDR3 sequence reads: CASSSLPRGETQYF. The CDR3 region has the DNA TGTGCCAGCAGCTCTCTCCCGAGGGGAGAGACCCAGTACTTC.

This clonotype has just a few counts. The chain couples TRBV5-1 to TRBJ2-2; 8 bases align to TRBD1. Looked up from germline, CDR1 is SGHRS and CDR2 is YFSETQ. CDR3 length: 15 amino acids. V dropped 2 bases and J dropped 6; count of bases not matched to a gene: 6. In nucleotides, the CDR3 is TGCGCCAGCAGCTTTCGGACAGGGTCGGCCGGGGAGCTGTTTTTT. Its translation: CASSFRTGSAGELFF.

In regard to this clonotype: A single base separates this from a much larger clone, so it may be a read error. The chain employs TRBV6-5 and TRBJ1-1, with D possibly TRBD1 on 5 matching bases. The germline V and J ends were trimmed by 4 bases and 4 bases, with 16 bases remaining between them. This CDR3 is 15 amino acids long. Germline V CDR1 and CDR2: MNHEY, SVGAGI. The CDR3 spells CASSSIFDGATEAFF. CDR3 DNA sequence: TGTGCCAGCAGTTCCATCTTTGACGGGGCCACTGAAGCTTTCTTT.

The chain is built from TRBV3-1 and TRBJ2-2, with 14 positions matching TRBD2. The CDR3 is 21 amino acids. V was pared by 5 bases and J by 3 bases, with 17 bases of the junction left unmatched. The V gene's germline CDR1 is LGHDT and CDR2 YNNKEL (reference sequence). The CDR3 here is CASSTRTSGGPAVKDTGELFF. The CDR3 coding sequence is TGTGCCAGCAGCACGCGGACTAGCGGGGGGCCGGCAGTCAAGGACACCGGGGAGCTGTTTTTT.

V usage is TRBV7-9 and J usage is TRBJ2-3; possible D gene TRBD1, 6 bases. The germline CDR1 and CDR2 sequences are SEHNR and FQNEAQ (reference sequence). Trimming removed 4 bases from V and 6 bases from J, with 17 bases in between. The CDR3 has 15 amino acids. The DNA of the CDR3 is TGTGCCAGCAGCTCCTCCAGGGGCCCTCTGGATACGCAGTATTTT. It codes for CASSSSRGPLDTQYF.